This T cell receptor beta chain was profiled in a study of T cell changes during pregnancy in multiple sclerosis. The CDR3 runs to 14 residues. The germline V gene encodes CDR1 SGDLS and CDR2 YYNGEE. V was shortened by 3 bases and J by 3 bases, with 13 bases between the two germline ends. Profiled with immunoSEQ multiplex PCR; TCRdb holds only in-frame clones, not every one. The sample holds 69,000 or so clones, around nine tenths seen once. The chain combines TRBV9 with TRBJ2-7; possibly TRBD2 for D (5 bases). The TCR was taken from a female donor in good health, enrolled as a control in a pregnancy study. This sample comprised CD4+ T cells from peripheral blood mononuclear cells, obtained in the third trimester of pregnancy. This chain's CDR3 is CASSAGDYNYEQYF. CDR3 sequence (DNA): TGTGCCAGCAGCGCGGGCGACTATAACTACGAGCAGTACTTC.